This TCR beta chain was sequenced for a study of cytomegalovirus exposure and HLA in healthy donors. Study-level information: According to later analysis, the same platform produced the roughly 130 validation and about 700 first-cohort repertoires. Broader study findings: A classifier reportedly called cytomegalovirus status with high sensitivity and specificity. The dataset shows that most TCR sequences were rare, while some public TCRs occurred in many donors.

Details on this clone: Its antigen remains unidentified.

Sequencing used immunoSEQ multiplex PCR; TCRdb keeps in-frame clones, though not all of them. The sample consists of around 99,000 clones, roughly 86% of them appearing once. The TCR originated in a woman in her late teens or twenties in good health and CMV-seronegative. Material: PBMCs.

In DNA form, the CDR3 reads TGTGCCAGCAGTTACCAAGGACTAGGCACAGATACGCAGTATTTT. Translation: CASSYQGLGTDTQYF. This rearrangement joins TRBV6-6 to TRBJ2-3, with 7 bases lining up with TRBD2. CDR1 MNHNY and CDR2 SVGAGI come from the germline V gene (reference sequence). CDR3 length: 15 amino acids. V lost 2 bases, J lost 1 base, and 3 bases stayed unmatched.